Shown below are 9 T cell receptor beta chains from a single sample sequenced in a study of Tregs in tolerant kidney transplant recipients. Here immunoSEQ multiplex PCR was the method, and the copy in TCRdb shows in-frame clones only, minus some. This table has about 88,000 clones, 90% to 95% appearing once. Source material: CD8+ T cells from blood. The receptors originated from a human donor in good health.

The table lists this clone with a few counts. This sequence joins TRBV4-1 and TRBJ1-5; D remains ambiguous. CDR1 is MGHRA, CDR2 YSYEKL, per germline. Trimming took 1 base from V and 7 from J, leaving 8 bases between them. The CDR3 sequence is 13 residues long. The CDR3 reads CASSQAREQPQHF. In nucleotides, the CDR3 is TGCGCCAGCAGCCAAGCCCGCGAACAGCCCCAGCATTTT.

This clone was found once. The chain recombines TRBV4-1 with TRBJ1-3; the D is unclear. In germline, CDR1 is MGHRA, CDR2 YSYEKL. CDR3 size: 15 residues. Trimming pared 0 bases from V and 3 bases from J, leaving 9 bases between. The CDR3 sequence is CASSQDKSVGNTIYF. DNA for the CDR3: TGCGCCAGCAGCCAAGATAAGTCTGTTGGAAACACCATATATTTT.

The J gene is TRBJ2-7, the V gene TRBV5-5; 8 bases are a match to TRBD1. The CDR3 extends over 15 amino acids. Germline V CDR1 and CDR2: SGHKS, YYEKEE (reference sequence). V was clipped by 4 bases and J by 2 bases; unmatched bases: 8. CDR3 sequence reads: CASSIYRGATYEQYF. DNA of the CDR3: TGTGCCAGCAGCATCTACAGGGGGGCAACCTACGAGCAGTACTTC.

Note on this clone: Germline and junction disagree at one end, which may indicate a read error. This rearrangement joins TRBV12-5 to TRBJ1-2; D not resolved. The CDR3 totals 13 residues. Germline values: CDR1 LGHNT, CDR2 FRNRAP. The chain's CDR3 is CASGQNPGLLIIF. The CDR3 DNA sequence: TGTGCTAGTGGCCAAAACCCGGGCCTTCTTATTATCTTC.

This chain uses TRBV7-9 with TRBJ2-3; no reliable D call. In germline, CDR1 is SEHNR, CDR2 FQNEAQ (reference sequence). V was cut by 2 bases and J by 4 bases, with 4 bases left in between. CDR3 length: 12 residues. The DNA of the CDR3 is TGTGCCAGCAGCTTACTTCCAGATACGCAGTATTTT. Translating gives CASSLLPDTQYF.

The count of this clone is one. The DNA of the CDR3 is TGTGCCAGCAGTTCCCAGGGGGCCCCCTACGAGCAGTACTTC. Its translation is CASSSQGAPYEQYF. This chain connects TRBV27 to TRBJ2-7; 8 nucleotides match TRBD1. Per the germline V gene, CDR1 is MNHEY and CDR2 is SMNVEV (reference sequence). This CDR3 is 14 amino acids long. V lost 4 bases, J lost 2 bases, and 4 bases stayed unmatched.

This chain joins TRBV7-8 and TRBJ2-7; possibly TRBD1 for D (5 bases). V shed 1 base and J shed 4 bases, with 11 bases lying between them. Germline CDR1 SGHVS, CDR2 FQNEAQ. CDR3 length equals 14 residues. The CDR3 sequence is CASSLEVTAYEQYF. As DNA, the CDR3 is TGTGCCAGCAGCTTAGAAGTGACAGCTTACGAGCAGTACTTC. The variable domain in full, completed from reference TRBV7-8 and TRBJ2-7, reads GAGVSQSPRYKVAKRGQDVALRCDPISGHVSLFWYQQALGQGPEFLTYFQNEAQLDKSGLPSDRFFAERPEGSVSTLKIQRTQQEDSAVYLCASSLEVTAYEQYFGPGTRLTVT.

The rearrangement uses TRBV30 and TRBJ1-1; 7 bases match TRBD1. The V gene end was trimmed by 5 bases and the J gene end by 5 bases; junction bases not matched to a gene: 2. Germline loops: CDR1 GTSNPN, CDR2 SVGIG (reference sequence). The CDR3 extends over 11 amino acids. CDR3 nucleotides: TGTGCCTGGGGGACAGTGACTGAAGCTTTCTTT. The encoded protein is CAWGTVTEAFF.

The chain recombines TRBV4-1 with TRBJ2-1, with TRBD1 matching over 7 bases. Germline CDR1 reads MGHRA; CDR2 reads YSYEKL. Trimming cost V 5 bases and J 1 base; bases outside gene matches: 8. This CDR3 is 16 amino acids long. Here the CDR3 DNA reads TGCGCCAGCAGCTTCGACAGGGAGATATCCTACAATGAGCAGTTCTTC. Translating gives CASSFDREISYNEQFF.